This TCR beta chain was captured in a study of T cell changes during pregnancy in multiple sclerosis. Germline V gene sequence: CDR1 LNHDA, CDR2 SQIVND (reference sequence). The CDR3 runs 15 residues. V was shortened by 7 bases and J by 0 bases, with 13 bases between the two germline ends. Clones were read by immunoSEQ multiplex PCR, and TCRdb kept only the in-frame ones, dropping some. Of roughly 42,000 clones detected, around nine tenths appear once; the ten largest clones hold 0.55% to 0.6%. Sequencing was performed on CD4+ T cells from peripheral blood mononuclear cells, taken in the first trimester of pregnancy. The source of this sequence is a female donor with multiple sclerosis, enrolled in a pregnancy study. The rearrangement uses TRBV19 and TRBJ1-5; unclear D gene. The CDR3 DNA reads TGTGCCAGTAAAGGCGGTCCGAATAGCAATCAGCCCCAGCATTTT. Residues: CASKGGPNSNQPQHF.